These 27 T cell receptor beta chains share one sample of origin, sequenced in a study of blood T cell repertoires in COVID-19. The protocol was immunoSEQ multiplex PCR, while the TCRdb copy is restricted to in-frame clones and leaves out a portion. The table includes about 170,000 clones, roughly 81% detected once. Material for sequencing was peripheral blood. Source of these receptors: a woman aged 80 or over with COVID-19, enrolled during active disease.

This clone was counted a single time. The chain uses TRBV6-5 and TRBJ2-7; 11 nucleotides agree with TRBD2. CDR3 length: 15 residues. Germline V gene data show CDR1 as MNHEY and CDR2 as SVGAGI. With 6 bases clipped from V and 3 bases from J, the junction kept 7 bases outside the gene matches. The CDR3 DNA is TGTGCCAGCAGCCAAACTAGCGGGGGACACTACGAGCAGTACTTC. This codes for CASSQTSGGHYEQYF.

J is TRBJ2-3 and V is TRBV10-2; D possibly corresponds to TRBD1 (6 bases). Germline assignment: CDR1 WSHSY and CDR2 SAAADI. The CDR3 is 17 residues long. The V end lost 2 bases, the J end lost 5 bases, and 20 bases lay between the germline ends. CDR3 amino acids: CASSEIPGHLNGDTQYF. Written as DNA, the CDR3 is TGCGCCAGCAGTGAGATCCCGGGACACCTAAACGGAGATACGCAGTATTTT.

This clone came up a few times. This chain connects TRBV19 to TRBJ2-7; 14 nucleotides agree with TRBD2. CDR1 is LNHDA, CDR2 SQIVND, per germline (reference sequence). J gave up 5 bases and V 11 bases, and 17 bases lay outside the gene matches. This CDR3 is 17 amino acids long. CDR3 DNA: TGTGCCTCGAGTGGACTAGCGGGAGGAGCTTTAAGGAACGAGCAGTACTTC. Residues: CASSGLAGGALRNEQYF.

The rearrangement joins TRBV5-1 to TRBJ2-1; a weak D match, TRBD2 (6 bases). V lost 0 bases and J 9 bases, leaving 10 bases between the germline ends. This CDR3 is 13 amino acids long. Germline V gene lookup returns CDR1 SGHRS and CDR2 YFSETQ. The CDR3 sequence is CASSLGGESEQFF. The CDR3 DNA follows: TGCGCCAGCAGCTTGGGCGGGGAAAGTGAGCAGTTCTTC.

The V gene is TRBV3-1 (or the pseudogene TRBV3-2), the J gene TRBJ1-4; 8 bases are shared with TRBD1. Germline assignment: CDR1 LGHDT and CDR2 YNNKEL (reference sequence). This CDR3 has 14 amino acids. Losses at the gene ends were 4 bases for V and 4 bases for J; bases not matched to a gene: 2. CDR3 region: CASSLQGGNEKLFF. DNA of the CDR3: TGTGCCAGCAGCCTACAGGGGGGTAATGAAAAACTGTTTTTT.

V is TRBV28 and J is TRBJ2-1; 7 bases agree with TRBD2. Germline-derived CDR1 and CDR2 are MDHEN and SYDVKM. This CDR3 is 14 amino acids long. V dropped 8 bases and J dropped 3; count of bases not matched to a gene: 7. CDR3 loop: CASGGSGIYNEQFF. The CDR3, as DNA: TGTGCCAGCGGGGGGAGCGGGATCTACAATGAGCAGTTCTTC.

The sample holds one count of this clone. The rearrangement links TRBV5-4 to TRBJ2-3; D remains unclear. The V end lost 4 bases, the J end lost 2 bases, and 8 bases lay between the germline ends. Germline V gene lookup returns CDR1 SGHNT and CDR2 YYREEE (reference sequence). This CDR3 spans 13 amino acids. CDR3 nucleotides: TGTGCCAGCAGCCAGGCTAACACAGATACGCAGTATTTT. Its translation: CASSQANTDTQYF.

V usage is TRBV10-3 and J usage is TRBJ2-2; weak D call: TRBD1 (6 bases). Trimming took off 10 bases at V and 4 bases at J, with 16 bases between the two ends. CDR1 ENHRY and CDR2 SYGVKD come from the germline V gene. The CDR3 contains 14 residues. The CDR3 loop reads CASGQLLSTGELFF. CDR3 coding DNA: TGTGCCAGCGGACAGCTTTTGTCCACCGGGGAGCTGTTTTTT.

The CDR3 DNA follows: TGTGCCAGCTCAGCAATGAGGGCGGATGAGCAGTTCTTC. Encoded protein: CASSAMRADEQFF. The J gene is TRBJ2-1, the V gene TRBV18; possible D gene TRBD2, 5 bases. V gave up 5 bases and J gave up 8 bases, with 13 bases separating them. The CDR3 sequence is 13 residues long. Germline V gives CDR1 KGHSH, CDR2 LQKENI.

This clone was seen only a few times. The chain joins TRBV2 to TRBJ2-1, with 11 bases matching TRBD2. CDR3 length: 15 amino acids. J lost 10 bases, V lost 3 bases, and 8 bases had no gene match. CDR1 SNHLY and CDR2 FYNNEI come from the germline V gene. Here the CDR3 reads CASSDHSGGAGEQFF. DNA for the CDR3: TGTGCCAGCAGTGATCATAGCGGGGGGGCAGGGGAGCAGTTCTTC.

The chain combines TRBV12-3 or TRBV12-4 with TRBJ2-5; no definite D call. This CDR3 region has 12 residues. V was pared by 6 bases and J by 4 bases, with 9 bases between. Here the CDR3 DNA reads TGTGCCAGCAGCCACCGACTAGAGACCCAGTACTTC. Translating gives CASSHRLETQYF.

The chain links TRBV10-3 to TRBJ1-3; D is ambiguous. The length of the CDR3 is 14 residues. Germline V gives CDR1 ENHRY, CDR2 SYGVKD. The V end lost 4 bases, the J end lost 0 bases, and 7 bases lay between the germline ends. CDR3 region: CAISVTDSGNTIYF. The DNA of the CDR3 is TGTGCCATCAGTGTTACAGACTCTGGAAACACCATATATTTT.

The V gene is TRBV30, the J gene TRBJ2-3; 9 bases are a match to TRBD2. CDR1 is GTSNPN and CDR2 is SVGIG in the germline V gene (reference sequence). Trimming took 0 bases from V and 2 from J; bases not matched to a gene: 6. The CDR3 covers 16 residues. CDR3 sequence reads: CAWSVFLAGFTDTQYF. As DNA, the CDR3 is TGTGCCTGGAGTGTCTTTCTAGCGGGGTTCACAGATACGCAGTATTTT.

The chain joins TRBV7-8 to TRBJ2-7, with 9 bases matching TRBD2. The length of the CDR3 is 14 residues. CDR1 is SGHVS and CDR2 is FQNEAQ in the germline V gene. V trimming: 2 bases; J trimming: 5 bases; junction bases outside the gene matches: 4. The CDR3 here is CASSLLGLAHEQYF. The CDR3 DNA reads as TGTGCCAGCAGCTTATTGGGACTAGCTCACGAGCAGTACTTC.

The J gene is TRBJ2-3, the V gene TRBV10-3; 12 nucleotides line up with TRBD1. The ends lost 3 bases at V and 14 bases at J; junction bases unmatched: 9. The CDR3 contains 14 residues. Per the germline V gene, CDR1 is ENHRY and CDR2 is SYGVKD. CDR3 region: CAISDRDRGRRRYF. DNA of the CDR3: TGTGCCATCAGTGATCGGGACAGGGGGCGCCGGCGGTATTTT.

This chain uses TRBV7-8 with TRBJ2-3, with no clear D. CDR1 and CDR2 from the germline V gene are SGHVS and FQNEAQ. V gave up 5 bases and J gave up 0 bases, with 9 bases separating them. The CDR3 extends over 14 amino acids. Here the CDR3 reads CASSAVSSTDTQYF. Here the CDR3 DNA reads TGTGCCAGCAGCGCCGTTAGTAGCACAGATACGCAGTATTTT.

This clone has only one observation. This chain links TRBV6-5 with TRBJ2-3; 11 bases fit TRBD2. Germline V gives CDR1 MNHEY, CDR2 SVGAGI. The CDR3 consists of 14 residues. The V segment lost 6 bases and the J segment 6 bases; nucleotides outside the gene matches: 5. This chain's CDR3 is CASRRLAGLDTQYF. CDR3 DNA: TGTGCCAGCAGAAGACTAGCGGGATTGGATACGCAGTATTTT.

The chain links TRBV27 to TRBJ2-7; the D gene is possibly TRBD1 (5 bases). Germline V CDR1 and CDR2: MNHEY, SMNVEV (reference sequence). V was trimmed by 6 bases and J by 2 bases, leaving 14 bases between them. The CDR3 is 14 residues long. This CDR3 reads CASRAGPGPYEQYF. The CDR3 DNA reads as TGTGCCAGCAGGGCAGGGCCAGGGCCCTACGAGCAGTACTTC.

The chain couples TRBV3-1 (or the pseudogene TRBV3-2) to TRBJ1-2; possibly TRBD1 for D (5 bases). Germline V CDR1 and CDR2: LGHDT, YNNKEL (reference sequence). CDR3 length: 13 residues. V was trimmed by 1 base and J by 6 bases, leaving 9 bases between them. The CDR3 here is CASSQVRAHGYTF. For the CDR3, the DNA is TGTGCCAGCAGCCAAGTCAGGGCGCATGGCTACACCTTC.

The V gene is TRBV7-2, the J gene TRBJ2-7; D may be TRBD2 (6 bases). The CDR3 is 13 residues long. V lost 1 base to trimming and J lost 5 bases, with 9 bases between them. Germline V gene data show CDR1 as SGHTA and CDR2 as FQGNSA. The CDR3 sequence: CASSLEWGDEQYF. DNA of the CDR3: TGTGCCAGCAGCTTAGAATGGGGGGACGAGCAGTACTTC.

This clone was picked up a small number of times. The CDR3 sequence is CASSPGTGDGYTF. CDR3 nucleotides: TGTGCCAGCAGCCCCGGGACAGGGGATGGCTACACCTTC. The chain employs TRBV9 and TRBJ1-2; 10 bases line up with TRBD1. The germline V gene has CDR1 SGDLS and CDR2 YYNGEE. With V trimmed by 4 bases and J by 6 bases, 3 bases remained unmatched. The CDR3 is 13 amino acids.

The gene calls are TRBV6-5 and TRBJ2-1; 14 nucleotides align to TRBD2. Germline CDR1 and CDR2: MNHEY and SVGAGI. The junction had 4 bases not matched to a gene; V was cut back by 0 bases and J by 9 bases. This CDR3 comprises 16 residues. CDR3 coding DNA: TGTGCCAGCAGTTACTCGGGGACTAGCGGGAGTTTTGAGCAGTTCTTC. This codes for CASSYSGTSGSFEQFF.

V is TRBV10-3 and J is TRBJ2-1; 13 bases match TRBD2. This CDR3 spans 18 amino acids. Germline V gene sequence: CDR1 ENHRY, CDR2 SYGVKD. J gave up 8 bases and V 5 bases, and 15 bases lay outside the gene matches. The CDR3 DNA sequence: TGTGCCATCAGTCGAGCCCTACTAGCGGGAGGGCCCTCGGATGAGCAGTTCTTC. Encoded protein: CAISRALLAGGPSDEQFF.

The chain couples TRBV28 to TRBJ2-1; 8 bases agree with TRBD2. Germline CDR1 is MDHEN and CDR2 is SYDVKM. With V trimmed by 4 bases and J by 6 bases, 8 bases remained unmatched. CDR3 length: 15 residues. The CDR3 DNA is TGTGCCAGCAGTTGGGGGACCACTAGCGGCAATGAGCAGTTCTTC. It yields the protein CASSWGTTSGNEQFF.

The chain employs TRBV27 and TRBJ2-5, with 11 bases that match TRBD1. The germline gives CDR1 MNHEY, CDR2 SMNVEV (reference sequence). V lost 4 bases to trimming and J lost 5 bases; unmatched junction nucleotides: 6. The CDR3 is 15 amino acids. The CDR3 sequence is CASSSGTGGGETQYF. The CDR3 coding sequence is TGTGCCAGCAGTTCCGGGACAGGGGGAGGGGAGACCCAGTACTTC.

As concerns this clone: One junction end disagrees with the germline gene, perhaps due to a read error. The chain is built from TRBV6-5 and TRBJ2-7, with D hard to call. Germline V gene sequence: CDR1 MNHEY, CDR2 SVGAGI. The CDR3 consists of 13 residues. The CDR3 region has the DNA TGTGCCAGCAGAGGCAGAAGTGTGTACGAGCTGGAGTTC. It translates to CASRGRSVYELEF.

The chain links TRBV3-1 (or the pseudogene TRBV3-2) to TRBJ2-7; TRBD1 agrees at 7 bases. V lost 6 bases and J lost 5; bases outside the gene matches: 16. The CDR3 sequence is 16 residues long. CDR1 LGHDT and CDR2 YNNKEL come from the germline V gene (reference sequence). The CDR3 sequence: CASSDETGSICHEQYF. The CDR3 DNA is TGTGCCAGCAGTGATGAGACAGGGAGTATATGCCACGAGCAGTACTTC.